A single sample gave rise to the 15 T cell receptor beta chains below, sequenced in a study of a mutant IDH1 vaccine in newly diagnosed glioma. Their antigens remain unidentified. Using immunoSEQ multiplex PCR, the repertoire was profiled, and TCRdb retains in-frame clones only, with some absent. Of roughly 61,000 clones listed, 80% were seen once; the top ten hold roughly 5.7%. Documented time point: week 11, during vaccination. The vaccine gave 300 ug of a 20-mer mutant IDH1 peptide subcutaneously per dose. The material sequenced was PBMCs, taken from a glioma patient whose treatment included an IDH1 peptide vaccine. Receptors were obtained from a man aged 45-65 years with glioma.

The gene calls are TRBV10-3 and TRBJ1-2; D may be TRBD1 (5 bases). The CDR3 is 14 amino acids. CDR1 is ENHRY, CDR2 SYGVKD, per germline. Trimming pared 3 bases from V and 0 bases from J, leaving 8 bases between. The CDR3 nucleotides read TGTGCCATCAGTGAATCGACAGCTAACTATGGCTACACCTTC. It is translated as CAISESTANYGYTF.

The V gene is TRBV6-6, the J gene TRBJ2-3; D unresolved. CDR1 and CDR2 from the germline V gene are MNHNY and SVGAGI (reference sequence). The CDR3 totals 14 residues. Deletions cut 6 bases from V and 2 bases from J, with 12 bases between. The CDR3 region has the DNA TGTGCCAGCAGCTGGGAACCCTACACAGATACGCAGTATTTT. It encodes CASSWEPYTDTQYF.

This chain connects TRBV18 to TRBJ2-7, with D perhaps TRBD2 (7 bases). Germline lookup yields CDR1 KGHSH and CDR2 LQKENI. V was pared by 2 bases and J by 4 bases, with 12 bases between. The CDR3 contains 14 residues. DNA for the CDR3: TGTGCCAGCTCACCAAGGGGGGGCCCTTACGAGCAGTACTTC. Its protein is CASSPRGGPYEQYF. The full variable domain, rest sourced from reference TRBV18 and TRBJ2-7, is NAGVMQNPRHLVRRRGQEARLRCSPMKGHSHVYWYRQLPEEGLKFMVYLQKENIIDESGMPKERFSAEFPKEGPSILRIQQVVRGDSAAYFCASSPRGGPYEQYFGPGTRLTVT.

V and J are TRBV15 and TRBJ1-4; no definite D call. The germline gives CDR1 LNHNV, CDR2 YYDKDF (reference sequence). CDR3 length: 16 amino acids. The V and J ends lost 0 bases and 6 bases respectively, with 14 bases between them. The CDR3 spells CATSRDRRQADEKLFF. Here the CDR3 DNA reads TGTGCCACCAGCAGAGATAGGAGGCAGGCGGATGAAAAACTGTTTTTT.

CDR3: CASSAHPTVLTNTGELFF. CDR3 nucleotides: TGTGCCAGCAGCGCCCACCCCACAGTACTTACGAACACCGGGGAGCTGTTTTTT. This chain links TRBV2 with TRBJ2-2, with D unresolved. The CDR3 runs to 18 residues. Germline V gene lookup returns CDR1 SNHLY and CDR2 FYNNEI. Trimming pared 6 bases from V and 0 bases from J, leaving 20 bases between.

This clone was picked up one time. V and J are TRBV6-6 and TRBJ2-5; no clear D. The V and J ends lost 2 bases and 2 bases respectively, with 6 bases between them. Germline V gene sequence: CDR1 MNHNY, CDR2 SVGAGI (reference sequence). This CDR3 has 13 amino acids. The CDR3 DNA follows: TGTGCCAGCAGTTACGTACAGCAAGAGACCCAGTACTTC. Its protein product is CASSYVQQETQYF.

The rearrangement links TRBV15 to TRBJ1-1; possible D gene TRBD1, 5 bases. V was pared by 5 bases and J by 5 bases, with 9 bases between. Germline V gene data show CDR1 as LNHNV and CDR2 as YYDKDF (reference sequence). The CDR3 totals 12 residues. DNA for the CDR3: TGTGCCACCAGCCGGGGGAAGACTGAAGCTTTCTTT. Amino acid sequence: CATSRGKTEAFF.

This clone was recorded only once. This rearrangement joins TRBV4-2 to TRBJ2-5, with 14 nucleotides matching TRBD2. Looked up from germline, CDR1 is LGHNA and CDR2 is YNFKEQ. This CDR3 has 19 residues. V lost 0 bases to trimming and J lost 3 bases; unmatched junction nucleotides: 9. CDR3 DNA sequence: TGTGCCAGCAGCCAAGACGGGACTAGCGGGAGATTAGTAGAAGAGACCCAGTACTTC. This encodes CASSQDGTSGRLVEETQYF.

The chain recombines TRBV27 with TRBJ1-1, with D possibly TRBD1 on 5 matching bases. Trimming removed 5 bases at V and 10 bases at J, with 17 bases between. This CDR3 contains 13 residues. Germline loops: CDR1 MNHEY, CDR2 SMNVEV (reference sequence). The CDR3 sequence: CASSGRDPSRAFF. The CDR3 DNA sequence: TGTGCCAGCAGTGGGCGGGACCCCTCCCGAGCTTTCTTT.

J is TRBJ1-6 and V is TRBV28; TRBD1 might be the D (5 bases). Germline lookup yields CDR1 MDHEN and CDR2 SYDVKM. The CDR3 contains 15 residues. V lost 8 bases, J lost 7 bases, and 18 bases lay in between. This CDR3 reads CASSWGRGPNSPLHF. The CDR3 nucleotides are TGTGCCAGCTCCTGGGGGAGGGGACCAAATTCACCCCTCCACTTT.

The gene calls are TRBV29-1 and TRBJ2-7; D is possibly TRBD1 (5 bases). CDR1 is SQVTM, CDR2 ANQGSEA, per germline. The CDR3 covers 13 residues. Trimming left V 4 bases short and J 2 bases short, with 12 bases between. CDR3 nucleotide sequence: TGCAGCGTTGTGGTCGCCAGGGCCTACGAGCAGTACTTC. Protein product: CSVVVARAYEQYF.

In its sample, this clone is medium-sized. V gene TRBV6-4 combines with J gene TRBJ2-1, with 9 nucleotides matching TRBD2. V shed 4 bases and J 6 bases; nucleotides not matched to a gene: 7. This CDR3 contains 15 residues. Germline CDR1 reads MRHNA; CDR2 reads SNTAGT. The CDR3 region is CASSGEAGGSNEQFF. DNA of the CDR3: TGTGCCAGCAGTGGAGAAGCGGGGGGCTCCAATGAGCAGTTCTTC.

The chain combines TRBV5-1 with TRBJ2-1, with D maybe TRBD1 (5 bases). The CDR3 has 13 amino acids. V was pared by 4 bases and J by 9 bases, with 14 bases between. Germline CDR1 is SGHRS and CDR2 is YFSETQ. The CDR3 here is CASSPRQITEQFF. The CDR3 DNA follows: TGCGCCAGCAGCCCCCGACAGATTACTGAGCAGTTCTTC.

The rearrangement uses TRBV5-5 and TRBJ2-7; 7 bases map to TRBD1. There are 12 residues in the CDR3. The V gene's germline CDR1 is SGHKS and CDR2 YYEKEE (reference sequence). Germline trimming cut 4 bases from V and 5 bases from J; bases unmatched to any gene: 3. The DNA of the CDR3 is TGTGCCAGCAGCGTGGACAGGCACGAGCAGTACTTC. Its protein is CASSVDRHEQYF.

This chain links TRBV11-2 with TRBJ2-7; a weak D match, TRBD2 (6 bases). The CDR3 runs to 17 residues. The germline V gene encodes CDR1 SGHAT and CDR2 FQNNGV. V was clipped by 5 bases and J by 0 bases, with 20 bases between them. CDR3 coding DNA: TGTGCCAGCAGCACTTGGGTTTGGGAGGCCAACTCCTACGAGCAGTACTTC. Protein sequence: CASSTWVWEANSYEQYF.